This record covers a single T cell receptor (beta chain). What it binds is unknown. The junction departs from the called germline gene at one end, perhaps through a read error. As for the donors, each was a healthy bone marrow donor. The germline CDR1 and CDR2 sequences are ENHRY and SYGVKD. The CDR3 has 13 residues. The data derive from a study of cytomegalovirus exposure and HLA in healthy donors. Points from the study as a whole: Immune exposure information available was restricted to CMV serostatus. Earlier analysis yielded a pattern in which most TCR beta V segments were productive about 87% or about 30% of the time.

Researchers ran the PCR with 60 Vbeta and 13 Jbeta primers. TCRdb's copy holds only in-frame clones and misses some; the assay was immunoSEQ multiplex PCR. Seen here are 110,000 or so clones, under 85% observed once, and the top ten hold roughly 8%. The receptor comes from a middle-aged man in good health and CMV-seronegative. Sequencing input: PBMCs. The rearrangement links TRBV10-3 to TRBJ1-1; D not certain. CDR3 residues: CAIRDSPNTEAFF. The DNA for the CDR3 is TGTGCCATCCGTGACTCCCCGAACACTGAAGCTTTCTTT.